The subject of this entry is one T cell receptor (beta chain). This CDR3 spans 15 amino acids. V lost 2 bases and J 0 bases, leaving 11 bases between the germline ends. Germline V CDR1 and CDR2: SNHLY, FYNNEI. The sample comes from a study of cytotoxic CD8 clonotypes in ibrutinib-treated CLL. Overall study context: Median treatment time before response sampling was 12 months, range 6 to 36.

TCRdb keeps only in-frame clones here, not all; method: immunoSEQ multiplex PCR. The data contain under 150,000 clones, under 90% of them seen just once; the ten biggest clones take up around 3%. The material sequenced was PBMCs, taken after 24 months of ibrutinib treatment. This sequence originates from a human donor with chronic lymphocytic leukemia. The chain recombines TRBV2 with TRBJ2-7, with a tentative D call TRBD1 (6 bases). In nucleotides, the CDR3 is TGTGCCAGCAGTGAACCTCAGGGGAGCTCCTACGAGCAGTACTTC. Its protein is CASSEPQGSSYEQYF.